Listed below are T cell receptor beta chains from one sample, sequenced in a study of blood T cell repertoires in COVID-19. TCRdb's copy holds only in-frame clones and misses some; the assay was immunoSEQ multiplex PCR. The sample carries about 280,000 clones, roughly 90% recorded once. Specimen: peripheral blood. Source of these receptors: a man between 50 and 59 years old with acute or convalescent COVID-19. CDR3s include the opening cysteine and the closing phenylalanine or tryptophan. A D gene is named only where the DNA matches it firmly. Not all rows give a size; the values are once, few, many and, for expanded clones, a class.

v_gene	j_gene	d_gene	abundance	CDR3nt	CDR3aa
TRBV28	TRBJ2-7	.	.	TGTGCCAGCAGTTCCCAGGGTAGAAGTTCCTACGAGCAGTACTTC	CASSSQGRSSYEQYF
TRBV7-3	TRBJ2-6	TRBD1	once	TGTGCCACCCGGACAGGGTCCTCTGGGGCCAACGTCCTGACTTTC	CATRTGSSGANVLTF
TRBV5-1	TRBJ1-1	.	.	TGCGCCAGCAGCTTGCGGGGGACGGGGGGAGGGAACACTGAAGCTTTCTTT	CASSLRGTGGGNTEAFF
TRBV7-3	TRBJ1-1	.	.	TGTGCCAGCAGCTTATCCGGGACTGAAGCTTTCTTT	CASSLSGTEAFF
TRBV7-9	TRBJ1-4	TRBD1	.	TGTGCCCAAACTTCGGGACAGGATGAAAAACTGTTTTTT	CAQTSGQDEKLFF
TRBV7-9	TRBJ2-7	.	.	TGTGCCAGCAGCTTAGAAGCGGTGGGGGAGCAGTACTTC	CASSLEAVGEQYF
TRBV5-1	TRBJ2-7	.	.	TGCGCCAGCTCAGAGGGCCCTCGAACCGGCTACGAGCAGTACTTC	CASSEGPRTGYEQYF
TRBV7-3	TRBJ1-6	.	.	TGTGCCAGCAGCTTCGAGGGCTCCTCACCCCTCCACTTT	CASSFEGSSPLHF
TRBV5-6	TRBJ2-5	.	.	TGTGCCAGCAGCTTCTTCGACAGCAGGTCAGGGGAGACCCAGTACTTC	CASSFFDSRSGETQYF
TRBV2	TRBJ1-2	TRBD1	.	TGTGCCAGCAGTGAAGGGGGACAGGGAACTTACTATGGCTACACCTTC	CASSEGGQGTYYGYTF
TRBV10-1	TRBJ1-2	TRBD1	.	TGCGCCAGCAGTCCCCAACCAGGACAGGGCCTTTATGGCTACACCTTC	CASSPQPGQGLYGYTF
TRBV19	TRBJ2-1	.	.	TGTGCCAGTAGTATGGATAGCGGATCCTACAATGAGCAGTTCTTC	CASSMDSGSYNEQFF
TRBV2	TRBJ2-7	TRBD1	.	TGTGCCAGAGGGGGACAGGGGGCTTACGAGCAGTACTTC	CARGGQGAYEQYF
TRBV4-2	TRBJ2-2	.	.	TGTGCCAGCAGCCAAGAACCCAGCGGAGGGGCGAACACCGGGGAGCTGTTTTTT	CASSQEPSGGANTGELFF
TRBV9	TRBJ2-3	TRBD2	.	TGTGCCAGCAGTCTAGCGGGGAACGCAGATACGCAGTATTTT	CASSLAGNADTQYF
TRBV15	TRBJ2-1	.	.	TGTGCCACCAGCAGAGATCCGCCAGGCAGAAATGAGCAGTTCTTC	CATSRDPPGRNEQFF
TRBV7-9	TRBJ1-1	.	few	TGTGCCAGCAGCTTGTCCGGGGAGACTGAAGCTTTCTTT	CASSLSGETEAFF
TRBV3-1/TRBV3-2	TRBJ2-5	TRBD2	.	TGTGCCAGCAGCCCCGGGGTAGCGGGGGAGACCCAGTACTTC	CASSPGVAGETQYF
TRBV10-3	TRBJ2-1	TRBD1	.	TGTGCCATCAGTGAGCCGGGACAGTACAATGAGCAGTTCTTC	CAISEPGQYNEQFF
TRBV11-2	TRBJ1-4	.	.	TGTGCCAGCACCGAGAGGGCGGGCGTCCCCGAAAAACTGTTTTTT	CASTERAGVPEKLFF
TRBV11-2	TRBJ1-1	.	.	TGTGCCAGCAGCCCTTTATCCCCCACTGAAGCTTTCTTT	CASSPLSPTEAFF
TRBV13	TRBJ1-1	TRBD1	.	TGTGCCAGCAGCCCTTGGACAGGCGGGAACACTGAAGCTTTCTTT	CASSPWTGGNTEAFF
TRBV29-1	TRBJ2-7	.	.	TGCAGCGTTGAAGATCACAGCTCCTACGAGCAGTACTTC	CSVEDHSSYEQYF
TRBV7-2	TRBJ1-4	TRBD1	.	TGTGCCAGCAGCTTAGCCGGGACAGGGCTTAATGAAAAACTGTTTTTT	CASSLAGTGLNEKLFF
TRBV2	TRBJ1-3	.	.	TGTGCCAGCAGCATGGACAGCTCTGGAAACACCATATATTTT	CASSMDSSGNTIYF
TRBV6-6	TRBJ2-1	TRBD2	.	TGTGCCAGCAGGAAAGGTGGACTAGCCGATAACAATGAGCAGTTCTTC	CASRKGGLADNNEQFF
TRBV2	TRBJ2-7	.	.	TGTGCCAGCACCGAAGGGCAGGGGGGTACCTACGAGCAGTACTTC	CASTEGQGGTYEQYF
TRBV5-4	TRBJ2-3	.	.	TGTGCCAGCTCCGATCTTGGGGAGGCAGATACGCAGTATTTT	CASSDLGEADTQYF
TRBV29-1	TRBJ1-1	.	.	TGCAGCGTTGCCCCCGCCAGAGAAGCTTTCTTT	CSVAPAREAFF
TRBV7-9	TRBJ1-1	.	once	TGTGCCAGCAGCTTAGCCGGCTCGGGGGACACTGAAGCTTTCTTT	CASSLAGSGDTEAFF
TRBV21-1	TRBJ1-2	.	few	TGTGCCAGCAGCACCCAACAGGGCCACCCCTATGGCTACACCTTC	CASSTQQGHPYGYTF
TRBV6-5	TRBJ1-1	.	few	TGTGCCAGCAAGGCAGGGAACACTGAAGCTTTCTTT	CASKAGNTEAFF
TRBV5-6	TRBJ2-7	TRBD2	once	TGTGCCAGCAGCTTGGGACTAGCGGAAATCTACGAGCAGTACTTC	CASSLGLAEIYEQYF
TRBV5-1	TRBJ2-7	.	.	TGCGCCAGCAGCCGGGACCCCCGGGGGATACCTAATACCTACGAGCAGTACTTC	CASSRDPRGIPNTYEQYF
TRBV12-3/TRBV12-4	TRBJ2-1	TRBD2	.	TGTGCCAGCAGACTAGCGGGAGGAAATGAGCAGTTCTTC	CASRLAGGNEQFF
TRBV19	TRBJ2-2	.	.	TGTGCCAGTAGTATAAGGTCGGGGGTTGGGGCCGGGGAGCTGTTTTTT	CASSIRSGVGAGELFF
TRBV5-1	TRBJ1-1	TRBD1	.	TGCGCCAGCAGCTTGGAGCCATCAGGGGGTAACACTGAAGCTTTCTTT	CASSLEPSGGNTEAFF
TRBV6-5	TRBJ1-1	TRBD1	once	TGTGCCAGCAGTTACTCGGTGGGACAGAGGGCCACTGAAGCTTTCTTT	CASSYSVGQRATEAFF
TRBV19	TRBJ1-2	.	.	TGTGCCAGTAGTGGCGACAGTGAAAACTATGGCTACACCTTC	CASSGDSENYGYTF
TRBV2	TRBJ1-6	TRBD1	.	TGTGCCAGCGGACGACAGGGGGCGCCGGGGTCACCCCTCCACTTT	CASGRQGAPGSPLHF
TRBV7-6	TRBJ2-2	TRBD1	.	TGTGCCAGCAGCTTAGCGCGGGACAGGGAAGCCGGGGAGCTGTTTTTT	CASSLARDREAGELFF
TRBV19	TRBJ1-1	.	.	TGTGCCAGTAGTATAAGGGACACAAACACTGAAGCTTTCTTT	CASSIRDTNTEAFF
TRBV6-5	TRBJ1-6	.	.	TGTGCCAGCAGTTACGAGGGAGGAGCAAGGACACCCCTCCACTTT	CASSYEGGARTPLHF
TRBV19	TRBJ1-4	TRBD1	.	TGTGCCTCGGAGGGGGCAGGGGTGGTTGAAAAACTGTTTTTT	CASEGAGVVEKLFF
TRBV2	TRBJ1-1	.	.	TGTGCCAGCGGAGGGGTAGTGAACACTGAAGCTTTCTTT	CASGGVVNTEAFF
TRBV15	TRBJ1-5	.	.	TGTGCCACCAGCAGAGATCTCGTCAATCAGCCCCAGCATTTT	CATSRDLVNQPQHF